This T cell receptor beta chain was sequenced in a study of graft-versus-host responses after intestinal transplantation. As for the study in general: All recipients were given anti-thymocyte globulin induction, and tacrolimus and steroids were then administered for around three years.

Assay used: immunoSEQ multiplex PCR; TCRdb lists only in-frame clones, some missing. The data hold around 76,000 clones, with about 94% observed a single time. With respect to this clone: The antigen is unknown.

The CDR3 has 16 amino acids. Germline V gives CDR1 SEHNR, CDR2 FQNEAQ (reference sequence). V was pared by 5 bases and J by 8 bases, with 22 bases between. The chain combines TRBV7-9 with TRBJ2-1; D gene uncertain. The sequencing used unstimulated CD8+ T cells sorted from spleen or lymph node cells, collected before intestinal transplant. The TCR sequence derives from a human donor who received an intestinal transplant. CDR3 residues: CASSLLMAYYGDEQFF. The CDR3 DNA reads TGTGCCAGCAGCCTACTGATGGCCTACTATGGCGATGAGCAGTTCTTC.